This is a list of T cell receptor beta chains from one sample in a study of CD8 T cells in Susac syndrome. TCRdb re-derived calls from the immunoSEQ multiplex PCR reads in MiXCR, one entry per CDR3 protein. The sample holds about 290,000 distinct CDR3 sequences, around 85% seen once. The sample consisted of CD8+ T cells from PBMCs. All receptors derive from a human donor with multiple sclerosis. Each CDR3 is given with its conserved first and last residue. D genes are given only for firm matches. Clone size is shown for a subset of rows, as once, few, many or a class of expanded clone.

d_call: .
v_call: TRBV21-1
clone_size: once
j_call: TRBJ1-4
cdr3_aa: CASSKGQGGGEKLFF
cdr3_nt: TGTGCCAGCAGCAAAGGGCAGGGGGGAGGTGAAAAACTGTTTTTT

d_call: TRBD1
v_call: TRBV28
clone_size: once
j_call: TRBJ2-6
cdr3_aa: CASRTLGQGTRAGANVLTF
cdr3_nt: TGTGCCAGCAGAACACTGGGACAGGGGACAAGGGCTGGGGCCAACGTCCTGACTTTC

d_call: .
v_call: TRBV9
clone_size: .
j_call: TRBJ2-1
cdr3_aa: CASSVGSGVPGVEQFF
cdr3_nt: TGTGCCAGCAGCGTAGGCAGCGGAGTCCCTGGGGTTGAGCAGTTCTTC

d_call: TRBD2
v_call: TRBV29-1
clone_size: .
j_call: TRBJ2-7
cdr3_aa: CSVDVRVSGSSYEQYF
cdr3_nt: TGCAGCGTTGACGTCCGGGTTAGCGGGAGCTCCTACGAGCAGTACTTC

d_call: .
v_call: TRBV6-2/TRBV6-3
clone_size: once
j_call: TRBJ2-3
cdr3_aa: CASSKWDTQYF
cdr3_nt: TGTGCCAGCAGCAAATGGGATACGCAGTATTTT

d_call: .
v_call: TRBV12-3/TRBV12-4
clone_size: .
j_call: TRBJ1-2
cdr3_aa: CASSPGDGGYTF
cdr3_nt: TGTGCCAGCAGCCCAGGGGATGGCGGCTACACCTTC

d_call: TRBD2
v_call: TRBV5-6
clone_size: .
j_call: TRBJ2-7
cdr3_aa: CASSFGDYSYEQYF
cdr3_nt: TGTGCCAGCAGCTTTGGGGACTACTCCTACGAGCAGTACTTC

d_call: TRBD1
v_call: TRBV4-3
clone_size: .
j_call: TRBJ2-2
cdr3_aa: CASSHPGRTGGRWTGELFF
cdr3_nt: TGCGCCAGCAGCCACCCCGGACGGACAGGGGGACGTTGGACCGGGGAGCTGTTTTTT

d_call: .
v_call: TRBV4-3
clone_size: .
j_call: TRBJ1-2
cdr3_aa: CASSQGDRASYRYGYTF
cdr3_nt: TGCGCCAGCAGCCAAGGGGATAGGGCTTCCTATAGGTATGGCTACACCTTC

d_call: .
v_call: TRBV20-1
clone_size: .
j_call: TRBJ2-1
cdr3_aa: CSARDKAGLVYEQFF
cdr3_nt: TGCAGTGCTAGAGATAAGGCGGGACTGGTCTATGAGCAGTTCTTC

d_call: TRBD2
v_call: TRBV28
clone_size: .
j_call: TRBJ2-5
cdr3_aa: CASSSRLAGEETQYF
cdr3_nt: TGTGCCAGCAGTTCCCGACTAGCGGGAGAAGAGACCCAGTACTTC

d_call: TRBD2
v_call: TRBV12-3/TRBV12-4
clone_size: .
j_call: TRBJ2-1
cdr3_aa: CASRPASGTLYNEQFF
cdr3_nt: TGTGCCAGCAGGCCCGCTAGCGGGACCCTTTACAATGAGCAGTTCTTC

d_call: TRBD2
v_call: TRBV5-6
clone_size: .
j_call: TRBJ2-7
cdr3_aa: CASSSGGSSYEQYF
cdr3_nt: TGTGCCAGCAGCTCTGGCGGGAGCTCCTACGAGCAGTACTTC

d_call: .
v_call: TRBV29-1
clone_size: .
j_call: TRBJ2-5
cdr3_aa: CSVGGRETQYF
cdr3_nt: TGCAGCGTTGGTGGCAGGGAGACCCAGTACTTC

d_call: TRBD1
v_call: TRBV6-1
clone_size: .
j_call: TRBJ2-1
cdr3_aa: CASSPESTGGWKRLEQFF
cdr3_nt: TGTGCCAGCAGTCCCGAGTCGACAGGGGGCTGGAAAAGGCTCGAGCAGTTCTTC

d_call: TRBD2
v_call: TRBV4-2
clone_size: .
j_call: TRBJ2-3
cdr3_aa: CASSQDGLAGETDTQYF
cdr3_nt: TGTGCCAGCAGCCAAGACGGGCTAGCGGGAGAAACAGATACGCAGTATTTT

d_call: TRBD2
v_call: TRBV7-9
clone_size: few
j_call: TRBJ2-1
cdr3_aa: CASSERGGYNEQFF
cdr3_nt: TGTGCCAGCAGTGAGCGGGGTGGCTACAATGAGCAGTTCTTC

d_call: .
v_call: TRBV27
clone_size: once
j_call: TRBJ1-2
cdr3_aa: CASSFSPEIGNYGYTF
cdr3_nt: TGTGCCAGCAGTTTCTCCCCAGAGATAGGGAACTATGGCTACACCTTC

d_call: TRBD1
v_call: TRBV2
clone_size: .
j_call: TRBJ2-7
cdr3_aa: CATEIFRDRTYEQYF
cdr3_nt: TGTGCCACTGAGATTTTCCGGGACAGGACTTACGAGCAGTACTTC

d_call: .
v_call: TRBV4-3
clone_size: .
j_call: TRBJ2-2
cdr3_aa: CASSQDEGLDTGELFF
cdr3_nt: TGCGCCAGCAGCCAAGATGAGGGGCTGGACACCGGGGAGCTGTTTTTT

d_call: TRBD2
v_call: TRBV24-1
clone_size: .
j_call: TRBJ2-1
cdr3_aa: CATSDLREGNEQFF
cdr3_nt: TGTGCCACCAGTGATTTAAGGGAGGGCAATGAGCAGTTCTTC

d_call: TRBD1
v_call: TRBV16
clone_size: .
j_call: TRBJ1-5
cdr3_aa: CASSPSNRGTQPQHF
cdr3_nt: TGTGCCAGCAGCCCGTCAAACAGGGGTACTCAGCCCCAGCATTTT

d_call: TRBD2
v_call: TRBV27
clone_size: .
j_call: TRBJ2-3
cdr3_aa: CASSSTSTSGSKDTQYF
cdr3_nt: TGTGCCAGCAGTTCTACAAGTACTAGCGGGAGCAAGGATACGCAGTATTTT

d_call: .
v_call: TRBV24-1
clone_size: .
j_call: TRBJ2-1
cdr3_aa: CATSFFREQFF
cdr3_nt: TGTGCCACCAGTTTTTTCAGGGAGCAGTTCTTC

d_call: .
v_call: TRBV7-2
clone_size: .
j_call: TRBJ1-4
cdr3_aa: CASSLVGRDGKLFF
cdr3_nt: TGTGCCAGCAGCTTAGTGGGCAGGGATGGAAAACTGTTTTTT